Below are 4 T cell receptor beta chains sequenced from a single sample in a study of CD8 T cells in Susac syndrome. Reverse transcription of roughly 0.5 to 1 ug RNA was carried out with random hexamers. Each CDR3 protein is one row after TCRdb ran MiXCR on the immunoSEQ multiplex PCR reads. The table shows 130,000 or so distinct CDR3 sequences, with around 85% occurring only once. Sequencing was performed on CD8+ T cells from PBMCs. These receptor sequences come from a human donor with multiple sclerosis.

In regard to this clonotype: One junction end does not reproduce the germline sequence, and a read error may be involved. The chain recombines TRBV4-2 with TRBJ1-2; TRBD1 matches at 8 bases. In germline, CDR1 is LGHNA, CDR2 YNFKEQ. There are 15 residues in the CDR3. CDR3 residues: CASNQEDRDGYGYTF. The CDR3 coding sequence is TGTGCCAGCAACCAAGAGGACAGGGACGGCTATGGCTACACCTTC.

V is TRBV28 and J is TRBJ2-1; D is tentatively TRBD1 or TRBD2 (5 bases each). Trimming stripped 3 bases from V and 3 bases from J, with 9 bases between. In germline, CDR1 is MDHEN, CDR2 SYDVKM. CDR3 length: 14 amino acids. Written as DNA, the CDR3 is TGTGCCAGCAGTTTTGGGGGAGTCTACAATGAGCAGTTCTTC. It translates to CASSFGGVYNEQFF.

V gene TRBV5-6 combines with J gene TRBJ1-5; possible D gene TRBD1, 5 bases. V was trimmed by 0 bases and J by 3 bases, leaving 10 bases between them. The germline V gene encodes CDR1 SGHDT and CDR2 YYEEEE. The CDR3 sequence is 15 residues long. CDR3 DNA sequence: TGTGCCAGCAGCTTGGCCGGGGGATTCAATCAGCCCCAGCATTTT. It encodes CASSLAGGFNQPQHF.

A word on this clonotype: A read error may be the cause here, since a much bigger clone is one base away. This chain links TRBV10-3 with TRBJ2-1; D perhaps matches TRBD1 (6 bases). V was clipped by 5 bases and J by 1 base, with 9 bases between them. Germline-derived CDR1 and CDR2 are ENHRY and SYGVKD. The CDR3 totals 14 residues. CDR3 sequence (DNA): TGTGCCATCAGTAACAGGGATTCCTACAATGAGCAGTTCTTC. Protein product: CAISNRDSYNEQFF.